A selection of T cell receptor beta chains follows, all from one sample in a study of blood T cell repertoires in COVID-19. Method: immunoSEQ multiplex PCR; TCRdb's copy keeps in-frame clones and lacks some. The table has roughly 170,000 clones, roughly nine tenths seen once. Sequenced input: peripheral blood. These receptor sequences come from a man in his fifties or sixties with acute or convalescent COVID-19. The conserved cysteine and the conserved F or W are not part of the CDR3 here. Each record gives: J gene, V gene, CDR3 protein.

j_gene: TRBJ1-6
v_gene: TRBV5-5
CDR3aa: ASSSETGHNSPLH

j_gene: TRBJ2-5
v_gene: TRBV24-1
CDR3aa: ATSAAGTQY

j_gene: TRBJ1-5
v_gene: TRBV19
CDR3aa: ASNAAGAKGRGNQPQH

j_gene: TRBJ2-5
v_gene: TRBV18
CDR3aa: ASSPSEETQY

j_gene: TRBJ2-1
v_gene: TRBV19
CDR3aa: ASSIGREGVQF

j_gene: TRBJ2-3
v_gene: TRBV11-3
CDR3aa: ASSSGPSTDTQY

j_gene: TRBJ2-3
v_gene: TRBV11-1
CDR3aa: ASSLVPQGVVNTQY

j_gene: TRBJ1-2
v_gene: TRBV21-1
CDR3aa: ASSKTGPGGYT

j_gene: TRBJ1-2
v_gene: TRBV5-4
CDR3aa: ASSDRTNYGYT

j_gene: TRBJ1-1
v_gene: TRBV6-6
CDR3aa: ASSYSSGWNTEAF

j_gene: TRBJ2-2
v_gene: TRBV24-1
CDR3aa: ATSDGLAGDGGELF

j_gene: TRBJ2-2
v_gene: TRBV20-1
CDR3aa: SASTSGTGELF

j_gene: TRBJ1-2
v_gene: TRBV5-1
CDR3aa: ASSFDRAEGYT

j_gene: TRBJ1-6
v_gene: TRBV30
CDR3aa: AWSVQLYPNSPLH

j_gene: TRBJ2-1
v_gene: TRBV10-1
CDR3aa: ASSELRTTGPSNSGQF

j_gene: TRBJ1-2
v_gene: TRBV4-1
CDR3aa: ASSQVTIRGNGYT

j_gene: TRBJ1-2
v_gene: TRBV6-1
CDR3aa: ASSEPGQGDGYT

j_gene: TRBJ2-1
v_gene: TRBV5-1
CDR3aa: ASRPFLGTNYNEQF

j_gene: TRBJ2-5
v_gene: TRBV3-1/TRBV3-2
CDR3aa: ASSPRTIGETQY

j_gene: TRBJ2-1
v_gene: TRBV4-1
CDR3aa: ASSPLLAGPFSYNEQF

j_gene: TRBJ1-2
v_gene: TRBV24-1
CDR3aa: ATSEVQGGGYT

j_gene: TRBJ1-3
v_gene: TRBV27
CDR3aa: ASSRRVPGTGSGNTIY

j_gene: TRBJ2-3
v_gene: TRBV12-3/TRBV12-4
CDR3aa: ASRPRGDTQY

j_gene: TRBJ2-5
v_gene: TRBV4-3
CDR3aa: ASSQEIAGETQY

j_gene: TRBJ1-2
v_gene: TRBV10-3
CDR3aa: AISDGQGARGYT

j_gene: TRBJ1-3
v_gene: TRBV11-1
CDR3aa: ASSLSRQISGNTIY

j_gene: TRBJ2-2
v_gene: TRBV7-3
CDR3aa: ASSLVRVANTGELF

j_gene: TRBJ2-3
v_gene: TRBV19
CDR3aa: ASSHGGPNTDTQY

j_gene: TRBJ1-2
v_gene: TRBV6-5
CDR3aa: ASSSGQGSYGYT

j_gene: TRBJ1-3
v_gene: TRBV5-1
CDR3aa: ASSLGLQSSSGNTIY

j_gene: TRBJ1-1
v_gene: TRBV7-9
CDR3aa: ASSLRQGNTEAF

j_gene: TRBJ2-3
v_gene: TRBV10-3
CDR3aa: AISDGGASTDTQY

j_gene: TRBJ1-2
v_gene: TRBV19
CDR3aa: ASSILSVGTAYGYT

j_gene: TRBJ1-1
v_gene: TRBV24-1
CDR3aa: ATSGGTGGTEAF

j_gene: TRBJ1-3
v_gene: TRBV7-9
CDR3aa: ASSSSDRISGNTIY

j_gene: TRBJ2-1
v_gene: TRBV6-5
CDR3aa: ASRDRRYNEQF

j_gene: TRBJ2-1
v_gene: TRBV19
CDR3aa: ASSIGRGQSHEQF

j_gene: TRBJ2-1
v_gene: TRBV5-1
CDR3aa: ASRPGLAAYNEQF

j_gene: TRBJ1-1
v_gene: TRBV5-6
CDR3aa: ASSLGTGVNTEAF

j_gene: TRBJ1-5
v_gene: TRBV2
CDR3aa: ASSESAGGNQPQH

j_gene: TRBJ2-5
v_gene: TRBV4-2
CDR3aa: ASSVSGDDQETQY